This TCR beta chain was documented in a study of shared clonotypes between healthy human individuals. General study results and limits: Deeper or shallower sequencing was expected to change how clonotypes are shared among donors.

On this clone itself: As yet, its antigen is unknown.

Clones were read by immunoSEQ multiplex PCR, and TCRdb kept only the in-frame ones, dropping some. The sample contains 2 million to 2.5 million clones, roughly 94% of which appear only once. This TCR was sampled from a man between 18 and 29 years old in good health. Material: naive CD4+ T cells sorted from blood. The subset: CD45RA+ positively selected.

In DNA form, the CDR3 reads TGTGCCAGCTCGATCGGACTAGCGGGACTTCGGACCAATGAGCAGTTCTTC. It translates to CASSIGLAGLRTNEQFF. V and J are TRBV27 and TRBJ2-1; 12 nucleotides align to TRBD2. The CDR3 is 17 residues long. The germline V gene has CDR1 MNHEY and CDR2 SMNVEV (reference sequence). After removal of 8 bases from V and 6 bases from J, the junction contained 14 bases not matched to a gene.